The text below deals with one T cell receptor (beta chain). How the authors handled the data: Estimates of nucleated cell counts were drawn from the amplification of reference gene primers. Measured with immunoSEQ multiplex PCR; TCRdb has only the in-frame clones, and not every one. That table is the source of V, J and clone size, and D and trimming were worked out from the DNA. This table has about 170,000 clones, roughly 84% appearing once. This sample stems from a study of blood T cell repertoires in COVID-19. Looking at the study overall: In each case, the material was cDNA or gDNA derived from T cells, B-cell-depleted T cells, or PBMCs.

Germline CDR1 reads SGHTA; CDR2 reads FQGNSA. The V and J ends lost 2 bases and 5 bases respectively, with 9 bases between them. This CDR3 comprises 13 residues. The rearrangement links TRBV7-2 to TRBJ2-5; possible D gene TRBD2, 5 bases. The specimen sequenced was peripheral blood. This sequence originates from a human donor with acute or convalescent COVID-19. The donor label of this sample is uncertain. The chain's CDR3 is CASSLWGAETQYF. The DNA of the CDR3 is TGTGCCAGCAGCTTATGGGGAGCGGAGACCCAGTACTTC.